This paragraph covers one T cell receptor (beta chain) sequence. The antigen remains undetermined. The data were taken from a study of cytomegalovirus exposure and HLA in healthy donors. Regarding the study as a whole: It was only CMV serostatus that was available as immune exposure information.

CDR3 length: 15 amino acids. CDR1 and CDR2 from the germline V gene are LGHNA and YNFKEQ. PCR employed 60 Vbeta and 13 Jbeta primers. Using immunoSEQ multiplex PCR, the repertoire was profiled, and TCRdb retains in-frame clones only, with some absent. The data contain approximately 170,000 clones, about 76% of them singletons. The genes are TRBV4-2 and TRBJ2-5, with 7 bases fitting TRBD2. The J call could be wrong; TRBJ2-7 is a better fit for the DNA end. Sequences were obtained from PBMCs. The TCR comes from a woman aged 40 to 55 in good health and CMV-seropositive. CDR3 in DNA: TGTGCCAGCAGCCAAGTCCGCGGGAGCTCCTACGAGCAGTACTTC. Residues: CASSQVRGSSYEQYF.